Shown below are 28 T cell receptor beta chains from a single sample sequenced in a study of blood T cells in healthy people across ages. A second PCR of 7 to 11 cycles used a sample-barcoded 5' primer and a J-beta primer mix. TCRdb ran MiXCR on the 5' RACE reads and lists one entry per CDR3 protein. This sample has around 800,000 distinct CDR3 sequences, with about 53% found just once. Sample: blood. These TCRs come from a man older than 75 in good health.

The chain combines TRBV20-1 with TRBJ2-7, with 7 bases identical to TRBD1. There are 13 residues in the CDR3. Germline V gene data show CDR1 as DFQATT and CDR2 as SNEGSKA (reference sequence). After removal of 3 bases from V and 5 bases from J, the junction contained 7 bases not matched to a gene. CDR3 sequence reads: CSASEGAPHEQYF. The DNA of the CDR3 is TGCAGTGCTAGTGAGGGGGCTCCCCACGAGCAGTACTTC.

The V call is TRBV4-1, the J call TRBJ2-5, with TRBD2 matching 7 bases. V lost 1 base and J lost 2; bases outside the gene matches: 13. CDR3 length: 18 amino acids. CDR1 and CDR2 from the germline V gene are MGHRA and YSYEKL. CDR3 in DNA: TGCGCCAGCAGCCAAGTTCCCCCACGGGCTAGCGGACAAGAGACCCAGTACTTC. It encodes CASSQVPPRASGQETQYF.

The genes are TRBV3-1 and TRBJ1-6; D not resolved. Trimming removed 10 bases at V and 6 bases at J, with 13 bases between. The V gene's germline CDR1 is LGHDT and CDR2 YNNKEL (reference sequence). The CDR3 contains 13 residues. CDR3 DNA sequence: TGTGCCACCACCGAGGCGCGTAATTCACCCCTCCACTTT. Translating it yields CATTEARNSPLHF.

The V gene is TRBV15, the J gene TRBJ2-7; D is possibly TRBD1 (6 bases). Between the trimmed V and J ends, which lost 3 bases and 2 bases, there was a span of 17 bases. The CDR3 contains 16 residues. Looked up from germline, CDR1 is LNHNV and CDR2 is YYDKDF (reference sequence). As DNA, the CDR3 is TGTGCCACCAGCAGGCCGACAGGTGGGGGAACCTACGAGCAGTACTTC. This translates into CATSRPTGGGTYEQYF.

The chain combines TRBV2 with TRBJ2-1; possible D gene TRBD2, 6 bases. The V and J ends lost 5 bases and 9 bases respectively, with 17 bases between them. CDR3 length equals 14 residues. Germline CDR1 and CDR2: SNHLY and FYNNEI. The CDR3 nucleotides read TGTGCCAGCAGTTGGAACGGGGCCGGGGGTGAGCAGTTCTTC. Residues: CASSWNGAGGEQFF.

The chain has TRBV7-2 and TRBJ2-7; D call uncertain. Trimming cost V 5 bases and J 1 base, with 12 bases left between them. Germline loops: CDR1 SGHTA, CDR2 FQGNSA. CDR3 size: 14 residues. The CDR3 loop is CASSPSGKSYEQYF. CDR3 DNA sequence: TGTGCCAGCAGCCCTAGTGGCAAGTCCTACGAGCAGTACTTC. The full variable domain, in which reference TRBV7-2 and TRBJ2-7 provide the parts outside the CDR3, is GAGVSQSPSNKVTEKGKDVELRCDPISGHTALYWYRQSLGQGLEFLIYFQGNSAPDKSGLPSDRFSAERTGGSVSTLTIQRTQQEDSAVYLCASSPSGKSYEQYFGPGTRLTVT.

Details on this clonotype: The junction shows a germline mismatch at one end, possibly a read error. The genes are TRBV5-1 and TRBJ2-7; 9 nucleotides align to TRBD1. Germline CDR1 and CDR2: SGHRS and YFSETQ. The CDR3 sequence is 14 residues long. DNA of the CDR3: TGCACCAGCAGCGCAACAGGGGGCGCATACGAGCAGTACTTC. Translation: CTSSATGGAYEQYF.

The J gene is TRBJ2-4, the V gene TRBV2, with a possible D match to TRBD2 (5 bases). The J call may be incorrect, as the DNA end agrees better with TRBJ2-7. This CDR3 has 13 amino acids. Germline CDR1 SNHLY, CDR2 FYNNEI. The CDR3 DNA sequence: TGTGCCAGCATTATACTAGGGTCCGGCGAGCAGTACTTC. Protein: CASIILGSGEQYF.

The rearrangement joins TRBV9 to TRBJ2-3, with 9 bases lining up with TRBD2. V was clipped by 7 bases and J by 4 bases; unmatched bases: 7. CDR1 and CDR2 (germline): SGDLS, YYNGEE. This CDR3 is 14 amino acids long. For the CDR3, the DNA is TGTGCCAGCTCGTATAGCGGGAGCGCAGATACGCAGTATTTT. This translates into CASSYSGSADTQYF.

The DNA for the CDR3 is TGTGCCAGCAGCTTAGGGCGGCCCTCTCAAGAGACCCAGTACTTC. Translating it yields CASSLGRPSQETQYF. J is TRBJ2-5 and V is TRBV7-2, with no clear D. Germline CDR1 SGHTA, CDR2 FQGNSA. The V end lost 1 base, the J end lost 2 bases, and 11 bases lay between the germline ends. The CDR3 contains 15 residues.

The chain's CDR3 is CASSPSHSGANVLTF. In DNA, the CDR3 is TGTGCCAGCAGCCCATCCCACTCTGGGGCCAACGTCCTGACTTTC. The chain recombines TRBV11-2 with TRBJ2-6, with D uncertain. CDR3 length: 15 residues. The ends were cut back, 5 bases at V and 0 bases at J, with 8 bases in the middle. Germline CDR1 SGHAT, CDR2 FQNNGV. Based on the CDR3 plus reference TRBV11-2 and TRBJ2-6, the full variable domain is EAGVAQSPRYKIIEKRQSVAFWCNPISGHATLYWYQQILGQGPKLLIQFQNNGVVDDSQLPKDRFSAERLKGVDSTLKIQPAKLEDSAVYLCASSPSHSGANVLTFGAGSRLTVL.

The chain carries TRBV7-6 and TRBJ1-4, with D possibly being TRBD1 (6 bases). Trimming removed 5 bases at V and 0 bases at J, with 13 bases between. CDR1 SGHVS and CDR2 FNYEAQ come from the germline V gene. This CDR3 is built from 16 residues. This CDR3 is CASSKGQHATNEKLFF. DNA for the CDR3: TGTGCCAGCAGCAAAGGACAGCACGCAACTAATGAAAAACTGTTTTTT.

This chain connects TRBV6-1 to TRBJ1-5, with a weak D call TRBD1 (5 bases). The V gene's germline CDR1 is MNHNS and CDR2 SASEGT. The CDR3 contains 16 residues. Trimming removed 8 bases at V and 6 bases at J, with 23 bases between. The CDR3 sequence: CASSRIVRQFAQPQHF. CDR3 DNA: TGTGCCAGCTCAAGGATCGTCCGACAGTTCGCTCAGCCCCAGCATTTT.

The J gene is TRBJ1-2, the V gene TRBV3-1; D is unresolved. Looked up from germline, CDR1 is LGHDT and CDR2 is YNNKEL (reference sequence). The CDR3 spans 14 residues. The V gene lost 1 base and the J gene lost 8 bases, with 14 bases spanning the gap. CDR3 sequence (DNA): TGTGCCAGCAGCCAAGGCTGGGCAATCCAGGGCTACACCTTC. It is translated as CASSQGWAIQGYTF.

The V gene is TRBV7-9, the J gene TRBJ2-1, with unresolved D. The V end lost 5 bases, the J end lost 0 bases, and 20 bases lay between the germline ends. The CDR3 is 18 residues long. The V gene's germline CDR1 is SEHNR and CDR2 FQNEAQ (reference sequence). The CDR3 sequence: CASSLNRALGRSYNEQFF. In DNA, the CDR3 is TGTGCCAGCAGCCTAAACCGGGCCCTGGGCCGCTCCTACAATGAGCAGTTCTTC.

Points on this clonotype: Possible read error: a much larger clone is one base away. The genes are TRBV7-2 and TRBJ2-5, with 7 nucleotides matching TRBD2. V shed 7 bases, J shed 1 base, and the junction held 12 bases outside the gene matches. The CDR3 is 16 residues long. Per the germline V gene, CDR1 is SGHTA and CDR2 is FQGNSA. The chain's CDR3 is CASNLGAGRIQETQYF. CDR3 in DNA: TGTGCCAGCAACCTCGGAGCGGGACGCATCCAAGAGACCCAGTACTTC.

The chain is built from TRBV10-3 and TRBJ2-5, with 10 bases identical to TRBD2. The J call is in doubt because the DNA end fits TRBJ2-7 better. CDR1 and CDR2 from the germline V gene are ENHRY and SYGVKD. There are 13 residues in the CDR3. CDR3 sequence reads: CAISASGRAEQYF. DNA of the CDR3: TGTGCCATCAGTGCGAGCGGGAGGGCCGAGCAGTACTTC.

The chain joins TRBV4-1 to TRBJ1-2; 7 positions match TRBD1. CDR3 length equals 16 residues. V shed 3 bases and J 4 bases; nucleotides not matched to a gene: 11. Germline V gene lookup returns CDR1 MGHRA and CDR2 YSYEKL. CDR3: CASSQTPGGDLYGYTF. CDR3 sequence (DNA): TGCGCCAGCAGCCAGACCCCAGGGGGGGACCTCTATGGCTACACCTTC.

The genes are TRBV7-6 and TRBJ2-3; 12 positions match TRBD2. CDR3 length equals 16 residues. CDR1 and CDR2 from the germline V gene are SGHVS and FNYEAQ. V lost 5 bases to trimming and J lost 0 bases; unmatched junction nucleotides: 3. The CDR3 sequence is CASSTTSGGSTDTQYF. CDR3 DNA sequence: TGTGCCAGCAGCACGACTAGCGGGGGTAGCACAGATACGCAGTATTTT.

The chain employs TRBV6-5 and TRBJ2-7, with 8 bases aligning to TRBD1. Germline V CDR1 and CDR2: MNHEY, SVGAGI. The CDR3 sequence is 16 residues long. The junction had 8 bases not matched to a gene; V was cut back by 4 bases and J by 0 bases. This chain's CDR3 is CASSSIRDRLSYEQYF. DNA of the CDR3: TGTGCCAGCAGTTCAATCCGGGACAGGCTCTCCTACGAGCAGTACTTC.

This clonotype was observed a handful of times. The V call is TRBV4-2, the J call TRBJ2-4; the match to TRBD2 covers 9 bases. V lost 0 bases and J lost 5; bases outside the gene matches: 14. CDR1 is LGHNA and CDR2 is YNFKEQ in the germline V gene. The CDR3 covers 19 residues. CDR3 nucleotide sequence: TGTGCCAGCAGCCAAGACGGACTAGCGACGCAAGCCAGGGAAAACATTCAGTACTTC. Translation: CASSQDGLATQARENIQYF.

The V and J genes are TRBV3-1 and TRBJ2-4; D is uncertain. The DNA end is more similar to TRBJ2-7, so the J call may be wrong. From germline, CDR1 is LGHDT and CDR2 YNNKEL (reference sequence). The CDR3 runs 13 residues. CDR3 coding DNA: TGTGCCAGCAGCCTTGCGGCCCGCTACGAGCAGTACTTC. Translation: CASSLAARYEQYF.

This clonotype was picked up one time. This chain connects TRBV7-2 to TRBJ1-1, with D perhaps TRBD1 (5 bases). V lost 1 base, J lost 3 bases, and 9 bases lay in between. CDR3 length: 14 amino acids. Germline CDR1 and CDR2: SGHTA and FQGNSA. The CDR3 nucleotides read TGTGCCAGCAGCTTAGGCGACAGCTACACTGAAGCTTTCTTT. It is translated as CASSLGDSYTEAFF.

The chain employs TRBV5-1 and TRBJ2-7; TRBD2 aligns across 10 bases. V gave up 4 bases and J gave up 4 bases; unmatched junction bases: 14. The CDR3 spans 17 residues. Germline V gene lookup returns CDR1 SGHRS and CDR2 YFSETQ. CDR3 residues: CASSAGLAVRDRYEQYF. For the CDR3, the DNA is TGCGCCAGCAGCGCCGGACTAGCGGTCCGAGATAGGTACGAGCAGTACTTC.

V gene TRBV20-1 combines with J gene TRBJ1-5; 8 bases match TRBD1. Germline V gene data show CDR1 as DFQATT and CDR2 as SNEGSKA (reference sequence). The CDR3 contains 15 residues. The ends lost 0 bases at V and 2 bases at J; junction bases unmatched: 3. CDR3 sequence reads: CSARDGQGGNQPQHF. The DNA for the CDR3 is TGCAGTGCTAGAGATGGACAGGGCGGCAATCAGCCCCAGCATTTT.

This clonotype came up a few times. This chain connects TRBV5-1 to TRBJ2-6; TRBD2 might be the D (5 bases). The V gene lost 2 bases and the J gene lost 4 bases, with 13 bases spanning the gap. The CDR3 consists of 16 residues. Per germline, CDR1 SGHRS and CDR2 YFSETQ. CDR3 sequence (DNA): TGCGCCAGCAGCTTCACACTCTCGGGGGGGGCCAACGTCCTGACTTTC. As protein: CASSFTLSGGANVLTF.

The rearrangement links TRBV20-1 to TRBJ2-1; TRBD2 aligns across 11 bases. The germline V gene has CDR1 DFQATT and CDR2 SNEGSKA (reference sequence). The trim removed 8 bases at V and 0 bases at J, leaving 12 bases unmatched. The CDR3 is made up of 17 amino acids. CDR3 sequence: CSPQLSGRGSSYNEQFF. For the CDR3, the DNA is TGCAGTCCCCAACTTAGCGGGAGGGGAAGCTCCTACAATGAGCAGTTCTTC.

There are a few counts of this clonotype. CDR3 bases: TGTGCCACCAGTGATCCGACTAGCGGCCCCTACGAGCAGTACTTC. Amino acid sequence: CATSDPTSGPYEQYF. This rearrangement joins TRBV24-1 to TRBJ2-7; 9 bases line up with TRBD2. The germline CDR1 and CDR2 sequences are KGHDR and SFDVKD. J was trimmed by 2 bases and V by 3 bases; bases with no gene match: 4. CDR3 length: 15 amino acids.